This TCR beta chain was profiled in a study of Graves' ophthalmopathy and Graves' hyperthyroidism. Study observations and caveats: In blood appeared most of the expanded thyroid clonotypes whose frequency exceeded 0.001. Classification of ophthalmopathy versus stable hyperthyroidism by a 13-signature model yielded 85% to 90% sensitivity and approximately 80% specificity.

Hyperthyroidism was new, under 2 months, in patients aged 18 to 65. Other autoimmune diseases, uncontrolled infections, pregnancy and lactation each led to patient exclusion. CDR3 length: 17 residues. Between the trimmed V and J ends, which lost 0 bases and 4 bases, there was a span of 16 bases. Germline V CDR1 and CDR2: LNHNV, YYDKDF (reference sequence). Investigators amplified TCR beta CDR3 regions from RNA transcripts. A first-round RT-PCR used HTBI primers, followed by a second-round multiplex PCR. TCRdb re-derived calls from the multiplex PCR reads in MiXCR, one entry per CDR3 protein. Of 1 million to 1.3 million distinct CDR3 sequences listed, about 35% are singletons. As to this clonotype: What it binds is not known.

This receptor was obtained from an adult man with Graves' hyperthyroidism. Sequencing input: peripheral blood or thyroid tissue (not recorded which). The chain has TRBV15 and TRBJ2-1; tentatively, D is TRBD1 (7 bases). Here the CDR3 reads CATSREFAGQRYNEQFF. The CDR3 bases are TGTGCCACCAGCAGAGAGTTCGCGGGACAGAGATACAATGAGCAGTTCTTC.